These 28 T cell receptor beta chains originate from one sample sequenced in a study of monozygotic twins with cystic fibrosis. Clones were read by immunoSEQ multiplex PCR, and TCRdb kept only the in-frame ones, dropping some. The sample lists approximately 34,000 clones, approximately 87% seen once, with under 2% in the top ten. Material for sequencing was blood. These receptors originate from a girl under 10 years old with cystic fibrosis.

This chain uses TRBV2 with TRBJ1-4, with D possibly matching TRBD1 (6 bases). The CDR3 is 14 amino acids. V lost 5 bases and J lost 4, with 11 bases in between. Germline V gene lookup returns CDR1 SNHLY and CDR2 FYNNEI. The CDR3 nucleotides read TGTGCCAGCAGTTACAGGGTCATTAATGAAAAACTGTTTTTT. Its translation: CASSYRVINEKLFF.

DNA for the CDR3: TGTGCCAGCAGCTTAAGCGGGGGGGGCACAGATACGCAGTATTTT. Protein sequence: CASSLSGGGTDTQYF. The chain is built from TRBV11-3 and TRBJ2-3; TRBD2 matches 10 bases. Germline V CDR1 and CDR2: SGHNT, YENEEA. The CDR3 spans 15 residues. Unmatched junction bases numbered 0, after V lost 2 bases and J lost 1 base.

This chain uses TRBV20-1 with TRBJ2-2; D remains ambiguous. Germline-derived CDR1 and CDR2 are DFQATT and SNEGSKA (reference sequence). The V end was cut by 3 bases, the J end by 6 bases, with 5 bases between. This CDR3 spans 11 amino acids. CDR3 in amino acids: CSARGSGELFF. The CDR3 DNA reads TGCAGTGCTAGGGGTTCCGGGGAGCTGTTTTTT.

The genes are TRBV5-4 and TRBJ2-2; 10 nucleotides line up with TRBD1. V was pared by 0 bases and J by 7 bases, with 6 bases of the junction left unmatched. The CDR3 runs 16 residues. The germline CDR1 and CDR2 sequences are SGHNT and YYREEE (reference sequence). CDR3 sequence: CASSLGDRGYSGELFF. The CDR3 DNA sequence: TGTGCCAGCAGCTTGGGGGACAGGGGTTATAGCGGGGAGCTGTTTTTT.

The chain is built from TRBV29-1 and TRBJ2-4, with 12 bases identical to TRBD2. This CDR3 has 16 amino acids. Germline lookup yields CDR1 SQVTM and CDR2 ANQGSEA. The ends lost 4 bases at V and 0 bases at J; junction bases unmatched: 4. The CDR3 DNA follows: TGCAGCGTTGCTACTAGCGGGGGGTTAGCCAAAAACATTCAGTACTTC. It encodes CSVATSGGLAKNIQYF.

The gene calls are TRBV29-1 and TRBJ2-7; 10 bases line up with TRBD1. The CDR3 spans 12 residues. Trimming removed 4 bases from V and 6 bases from J; junction bases left unmatched: 3. Germline lookup yields CDR1 SQVTM and CDR2 ANQGSEA. Here the CDR3 reads CSVGGTGAEQYF. CDR3 nucleotides: TGCAGCGTTGGAGGGACAGGGGCCGAGCAGTACTTC.

The V call is TRBV11-1, the J call TRBJ1-4; a weak D match, TRBD1 (6 bases). The germline V gene encodes CDR1 SGHAT and CDR2 FQDESV (reference sequence). This CDR3 comprises 15 residues. Trimming pared 2 bases from V and 8 bases from J, leaving 15 bases between. The CDR3: CASSLRFGGGEKLFF. The DNA of the CDR3 is TGTGCCAGCAGCTTACGGTTCGGGGGCGGAGAAAAACTGTTTTTT.

The V call is TRBV19, the J call TRBJ1-2, with D maybe TRBD1 (6 bases). Deletions cut 3 bases from V and 5 bases from J, with 16 bases between. The germline gives CDR1 LNHDA, CDR2 SQIVND (reference sequence). This CDR3 has 15 residues. The DNA for the CDR3 is TGTGCCAGTAGTATGATTTTACAGGGAGGTTATGGCTACACCTTC. Residues: CASSMILQGGYGYTF. Full variable domain (missing parts from reference TRBV19 and TRBJ1-2): DGGITQSPKYLFRKEGQNVTLSCEQNLNHDAMYWYRQDPGQGLRLIYYSQIVNDFQKGDIAEGYSVSREKKESFPLTVTSAQKNPTAFYLCASSMILQGGYGYTFGSGTRLTVV.

The V gene is TRBV9, the J gene TRBJ2-1; D is possibly TRBD2 (6 bases). Germline CDR1 and CDR2: SGDLS and YYNGEE. The CDR3 contains 14 residues. V lost 10 bases and J lost 6, with 20 bases in between. CDR3 residues: CASETSGNGNEQFF. In nucleotides, the CDR3 is TGTGCCTCCGAGACTAGTGGCAACGGCAATGAGCAGTTCTTC.

The rearrangement joins TRBV12-1 to TRBJ2-3. TRBV12-1 is labeled a pseudogene. This CDR3 has 12 amino acids. The CDR3 here is CASSFATDTQYF. The CDR3 DNA sequence: TGTGCCAGCAGCTTTGCCACAGATACGCAGTATTTT.

The V and J genes are TRBV11-2 and TRBJ2-2, with D perhaps assigned TRBD1 or TRBD2 (5 bases each). The CDR3 is 16 amino acids. The V gene's germline CDR1 is SGHAT and CDR2 FQNNGV. V dropped 5 bases and J dropped 4 bases, with 17 bases sitting between them. CDR3 DNA sequence: TGTGCCAGCAGCCCAGGTGGGGGTAGGGGCACCGGGGAGCTGTTTTTT. Residues: CASSPGGGRGTGELFF.

The rearrangement joins TRBV29-1 to TRBJ2-1, with 9 positions matching TRBD1. CDR3 length: 11 amino acids. The V segment lost 6 bases and the J segment 8 bases; nucleotides outside the gene matches: 2. Germline CDR1 SQVTM, CDR2 ANQGSEA. Here the CDR3 DNA reads TGCAGCGTGGACAGGGGACATGAGCAGTTCTTC. Its translation is CSVDRGHEQFF.

The rearrangement joins TRBV6-6 to TRBJ1-1; possible D gene TRBD1, 6 bases. Per the germline V gene, CDR1 is MNHNY and CDR2 is SVGAGI (reference sequence). CDR3 length: 12 residues. The V end lost 4 bases, the J end lost 3 bases, and 6 bases lay between the germline ends. The CDR3 region is CASSWTDTEAFF. In DNA, the CDR3 is TGTGCCAGCAGTTGGACAGACACTGAAGCTTTCTTT.

The chain carries TRBV6-1 and TRBJ2-7; 8 bases agree with TRBD1. V lost 4 bases to trimming and J lost 5 bases; unmatched junction nucleotides: 7. CDR1 is MNHNS, CDR2 SASEGT, per germline. This CDR3 comprises 14 residues. CDR3 in amino acids: CASSVRTGLNEQYF. CDR3 bases: TGTGCCAGCAGTGTCAGGACAGGGTTGAACGAGCAGTACTTC.

This clone was picked up a small number of times. The CDR3 DNA reads TGTGCCAGCAGTCCCTCCTACGAGCAGTACTTC. Its translation: CASSPSYEQYF. This sequence joins TRBV6-1 and TRBJ2-7; D remains ambiguous. Trimming removed 5 bases from V and 0 bases from J, with 2 bases in between. Germline V CDR1 and CDR2: MNHNS, SASEGT. The CDR3 has 11 amino acids.

The V gene is TRBV21-1, the J gene TRBJ1-2; the D segment call TRBD1 is taken from the table without a DNA check. TRBV21-1 is shown as a pseudogene. The CDR3 spans 15 residues. CDR3 sequence reads: CASSWPRDRGLGYTF. The CDR3 DNA sequence: TGTGCCAGCAGCTGGCCCCGGGACAGGGGGCTTGGCTACACCTTC.

The CDR3 DNA reads TGTGCCAGTACCCCAAACCGGGGCAGGAGAAATGAAAAACTGTTTTTT. It codes for CASTPNRGRRNEKLFF. V gene TRBV19 combines with J gene TRBJ1-4; TRBD1 is a possible D gene (5 bases). The CDR3 is 16 amino acids. Germline CDR1 LNHDA, CDR2 SQIVND (reference sequence). Trimming removed 7 bases at V and 5 bases at J, with 20 bases between.

The chain uses TRBV14 and TRBJ1-2, with D possibly matching TRBD1 (6 bases). Per the germline V gene, CDR1 is SGHDN and CDR2 is FVKESK. CDR3 size: 14 residues. V dropped 5 bases and J dropped 4 bases, with 14 bases sitting between them. Here the CDR3 reads CASSSQGFRYGYTF. CDR3 DNA: TGTGCCAGCAGCTCCCAGGGGTTCCGCTATGGCTACACCTTC.

The chain joins TRBV30 to TRBJ2-7; a possible D gene is TRBD1 (7 bases). Trimming took off 3 bases at V and 3 bases at J, with 18 bases between the two ends. Germline CDR1 and CDR2: GTSNPN and SVGIG (reference sequence). The CDR3 covers 15 residues. DNA for the CDR3: TGTGCCTGGAGCTCGAGGGCAGGGGGAGGCTACGAGCAGTACTTC. Translated: CAWSSRAGGGYEQYF.

This clone came up a few times. The V and J genes are TRBV19 and TRBJ2-1, with a tentative D call TRBD1 (6 bases). Trimming took off 0 bases at V and 4 bases at J, with 10 bases between the two ends. The CDR3 totals 15 residues. Germline CDR1 is LNHDA and CDR2 is SQIVND (reference sequence). This CDR3 reads CASSIDRTVYNEQFF. The CDR3 DNA follows: TGTGCCAGTAGTATAGATCGGACAGTTTACAATGAGCAGTTCTTC.

This chain connects TRBV9 to TRBJ1-1; D is uncertain. The CDR3 totals 13 residues. V lost 0 bases, J lost 0 bases, and 3 bases lay in between. Germline V CDR1 and CDR2: SGDLS, YYNGEE. CDR3 protein: CASSVGMNTEAFF. The CDR3 DNA sequence: TGTGCCAGCAGCGTAGGGATGAACACTGAAGCTTTCTTT.

The chain joins TRBV6-6 to TRBJ1-3; 8 bases fit TRBD1. CDR3 length equals 15 residues. Germline values: CDR1 MNHNY, CDR2 SVGAGI (reference sequence). V shed 2 bases and J 3 bases; nucleotides not matched to a gene: 3. This CDR3 reads CASSYGDRIGNTIYF. Here the CDR3 DNA reads TGTGCCAGCAGTTACGGGGACAGGATTGGAAACACCATATATTTT.

The rearrangement links TRBV9 to TRBJ2-7; no definite D call. Trimming took off 0 bases at V and 1 base at J, with 20 bases between the two ends. This CDR3 contains 18 residues. Germline-derived CDR1 and CDR2 are SGDLS and YYNGEE. CDR3: CASSVDFSTETESYEQYF. CDR3 bases: TGTGCCAGCAGCGTAGACTTCTCAACGGAGACCGAGTCCTACGAGCAGTACTTC.

The chain carries TRBV19 and TRBJ1-2, with 7 bases lining up with TRBD1. Germline values: CDR1 LNHDA, CDR2 SQIVND (reference sequence). The CDR3 is 16 amino acids. After removal of 11 bases from V and 0 bases from J, the junction contained 15 bases not matched to a gene. The DNA for the CDR3 is TGTGCCGCAAGGGGGCGGGGGCCTTCTACTAACTATGGCTACACCTTC. It encodes CAARGRGPSTNYGYTF.

The rearrangement uses TRBV7-2 and TRBJ2-7, with TRBD2 matching over 7 bases. Germline V CDR1 and CDR2: SGHTA, FQGNSA. After removal of 1 base from V and 2 bases from J, the junction contained 14 bases not matched to a gene. CDR3 length: 18 residues. CDR3 in amino acids: CASSLGGGRTVVTYEQYF. For the CDR3, the DNA is TGTGCCAGCAGCTTAGGGGGGGGAAGAACAGTGGTCACCTACGAGCAGTACTTC. Variable domain in full (rest from reference TRBV7-2 and TRBJ2-7): GAGVSQSPSNKVTEKGKDVELRCDPISGHTALYWYRQSLGQGLEFLIYFQGNSAPDKSGLPSDRFSAERTGGSVSTLTIQRTQQEDSAVYLCASSLGGGRTVVTYEQYFGPGTRLTVT.

This chain joins TRBV7-2 and TRBJ2-7; the match to TRBD2 covers 7 bases. V trimming: 1 base; J trimming: 0 bases; junction bases outside the gene matches: 3. The length of the CDR3 is 15 residues. CDR1 and CDR2 (germline): SGHTA, FQGNSA. The CDR3 reads CASSLVGRSSYEQYF. The CDR3 bases are TGTGCCAGCAGCTTAGTCGGGAGGAGCTCCTACGAGCAGTACTTC.

The chain is built from TRBV19 and TRBJ2-2; no reliable D call. Trimming removed 0 bases at V and 6 bases at J, with 8 bases between. This CDR3 has 14 residues. CDR1 is LNHDA and CDR2 is SQIVND in the germline V gene (reference sequence). CDR3 sequence: CASSIEQYSGELFF. The DNA of the CDR3 is TGTGCCAGTAGTATAGAGCAGTACTCCGGGGAGCTGTTTTTT.

V and J are TRBV7-9 and TRBJ2-3; D gene ambiguous. The germline CDR1 and CDR2 sequences are SEHNR and FQNEAQ (reference sequence). The CDR3 covers 14 residues. V lost 3 bases, J lost 2 bases, and 9 bases lay in between. CDR3 region: CASSFQISTDTQYF. Written as DNA, the CDR3 is TGTGCCAGCAGCTTTCAGATTTCCACAGATACGCAGTATTTT.